The 27 T cell receptor beta chains below were found in one sample sequenced in a study of blood T cell repertoires in COVID-19. Measured with immunoSEQ multiplex PCR; TCRdb has only the in-frame clones, and not every one. The repertoire consists of around 200,000 clones, with 85% to 90% occurring once and the leading ten covering less than 3%. The sample comprised peripheral blood. The origin of the receptors is a man aged 40-55 years with active or convalescent COVID-19.

The chain links TRBV13 to TRBJ2-2; 8 nucleotides align to TRBD1. CDR3 size: 16 residues. The junction had 13 bases not matched to a gene; V was cut back by 6 bases and J by 7 bases. Germline-derived CDR1 and CDR2 are PRHDT and FYEKMQ (reference sequence). The CDR3 is CASSTSGTGGGGELFF. The CDR3 nucleotides are TGTGCCAGCAGTACATCCGGGACAGGCGGTGGCGGGGAGCTGTTTTTT.

V is TRBV6-5 and J is TRBJ1-1; a possible D gene is TRBD1 (6 bases). V dropped 7 bases and J dropped 6 bases, with 15 bases sitting between them. This CDR3 spans 13 amino acids. CDR1 and CDR2 (germline): MNHEY, SVGAGI. CDR3 nucleotide sequence: TGTGCCAGCAAGGGGGTTGGGGGAGCTGAAGCTTTCTTT. Amino acids: CASKGVGGAEAFF.

The CDR3 loop is CAVRTQGEYGGLTYEQYF. The CDR3 DNA is TGTGCCGTGCGAACCCAGGGGGAGTACGGCGGACTAACCTACGAGCAGTACTTC. This chain joins TRBV30 and TRBJ2-7; D may be TRBD1 (7 bases). CDR1 GTSNPN and CDR2 SVGIG come from the germline V gene (reference sequence). V was clipped by 8 bases and J by 2 bases, with 31 bases between them. The CDR3 runs 18 residues.

This sequence joins TRBV9 and TRBJ1-1, with 7 bases fitting TRBD1. The CDR3 sequence is 15 residues long. The V gene's germline CDR1 is SGDLS and CDR2 YYNGEE. V was pared by 2 bases and J by 2 bases, with 6 bases of the junction left unmatched. The CDR3 reads CASSVTGTDNTEAFF. For the CDR3, the DNA is TGTGCCAGCAGCGTTACCGGGACAGATAACACTGAAGCTTTCTTT.

CDR3 in amino acids: CASSEPRTGDQPQHF. The CDR3 DNA follows: TGCGCCAGCAGTGAGCCAAGGACGGGGGATCAGCCCCAGCATTTT. The rearrangement uses TRBV10-2 and TRBJ1-5, with D perhaps TRBD1 (5 bases). Germline-derived CDR1 and CDR2 are WSHSY and SAAADI. The CDR3 runs 15 residues. Trimming took 2 bases from V and 5 from J, leaving 13 bases between them.

The rearrangement links TRBV12-3 or TRBV12-4 to TRBJ1-2; tentative D call: TRBD1 (6 bases). With 1 base removed from V and 7 bases from J, the gap between germline ends came to 7 bases. The CDR3 length is 12 residues. The CDR3 coding sequence is TGTGCCAGCAGTTTAGGGGGGCTTGGCTACACCTTC. Its protein is CASSLGGLGYTF.

The chain couples TRBV7-2 to TRBJ1-6; weak D call: TRBD1 (5 bases). Between the trimmed V and J ends, which lost 3 bases and 4 bases, there was a span of 13 bases. CDR1 and CDR2 (germline): SGHTA, FQGNSA. The CDR3 loop spans 16 amino acids. The CDR3 DNA follows: TGTGCCAGCAGCTTCGGTCCCGCAGGGTATAATTCACCCCTCCACTTT. Translating it yields CASSFGPAGYNSPLHF.

This clone was recorded once. The chain recombines TRBV29-1 with TRBJ2-3, with 7 bases lining up with TRBD1. Germline assignment: CDR1 SQVTM and CDR2 ANQGSEA. V gave up 4 bases and J gave up 4 bases; unmatched junction bases: 5. The CDR3 length is 13 residues. The CDR3 here is CSVGRQGPDTQYF. CDR3 nucleotides: TGCAGCGTTGGAAGACAGGGACCAGATACGCAGTATTTT.

The chain is built from TRBV12-3 or TRBV12-4 and TRBJ1-2, with TRBD1 identical over 10 bases. CDR3 size: 13 residues. V was clipped by 7 bases and J by 7 bases; unmatched bases: 6. The CDR3 is CASNRQGAPGYTF. The CDR3 DNA follows: TGTGCCAGCAATCGACAGGGGGCGCCTGGCTACACCTTC.

The chain has TRBV6-2 or TRBV6-3 and TRBJ1-1; a possible D gene is TRBD1 (5 bases). CDR3 length equals 15 residues. The ends were cut back, 6 bases at V and 1 base at J, with 15 bases in the middle. Germline V gene data show CDR1 as MNHEY and CDR2 as SVGEGT. The chain's CDR3 is CASSPRDSPNTEAFF. The CDR3 DNA reads TGTGCCAGCAGCCCCCGCGACAGCCCGAACACTGAAGCTTTCTTT.

V and J are TRBV4-1 and TRBJ2-2; 10 nucleotides match TRBD2. The J segment lost 2 bases and the V segment lost 4 bases, leaving 4 bases of the junction unmatched. Germline V gene data show CDR1 as MGHRA and CDR2 as YSYEKL. There are 16 residues in the CDR3. The CDR3 nucleotides are TGCGCCAGCAGCCCCCTAGCGGGGGTTAACACCGGGGAGCTGTTTTTT. Translation gives CASSPLAGVNTGELFF.

The CDR3 is CATRDTSIWQYF. The CDR3 DNA follows: TGTGCCACCCGGGACACCAGTATATGGCAGTACTTC. This chain connects TRBV28 to TRBJ2-7; D is possibly TRBD1 (6 bases). The CDR3 consists of 12 residues. The V end was cut by 10 bases, the J end by 9 bases, with 19 bases between. CDR1 is MDHEN, CDR2 SYDVKM, per germline.

V usage is TRBV3-1 (or the pseudogene TRBV3-2) and J usage is TRBJ1-1; 10 bases fit TRBD1. This CDR3 has 18 residues. The V segment lost 3 bases and the J segment 0 bases; nucleotides outside the gene matches: 10. Germline V gene lookup returns CDR1 LGHDT and CDR2 YNNKEL (reference sequence). The CDR3 bases are TGTGCCAGCAGCCATCCGACAGGGGGCAATTTTATGAACACTGAAGCTTTCTTT. Translated: CASSHPTGGNFMNTEAFF.

The DNA for the CDR3 is TGCGCCAGCAGCCAAGGCGGACAGGGGGCTGGACAGCCCCAGCATTTT. Amino acid sequence: CASSQGGQGAGQPQHF. V and J are TRBV4-1 and TRBJ1-5, with 11 nucleotides matching TRBD1. Looked up from germline, CDR1 is MGHRA and CDR2 is YSYEKL. J lost 7 bases, V lost 1 base, and 6 bases had no gene match. This CDR3 spans 16 amino acids.

The V gene is TRBV2, the J gene TRBJ1-2; D uncertain. Germline V gives CDR1 SNHLY, CDR2 FYNNEI. The CDR3 is 14 amino acids. V gave up 6 bases and J gave up 0 bases, with 11 bases separating them. CDR3 coding DNA: TGTGCCAGCAGCGGACGGACTACTAACTATGGCTACACCTTC. Translated: CASSGRTTNYGYTF.

This sequence joins TRBV28 and TRBJ2-7; 7 nucleotides line up with TRBD1. The J segment lost 2 bases and the V segment lost 6 bases, leaving 4 bases of the junction unmatched. The CDR3 contains 13 residues. Germline-derived CDR1 and CDR2 are MDHEN and SYDVKM. The CDR3 sequence is CASRGTVPYEQYF. The CDR3 DNA sequence: TGTGCCAGCAGGGGGACAGTCCCCTACGAGCAGTACTTC.

The chain couples TRBV19 to TRBJ1-5, with 8 bases lining up with TRBD1. The CDR3 totals 15 residues. The junction had 8 bases not matched to a gene; V was cut back by 3 bases and J by 7 bases. Germline V gene data show CDR1 as LNHDA and CDR2 as SQIVND (reference sequence). The chain's CDR3 is CASSIMTGEYQPQHF. The CDR3 DNA reads TGTGCCAGTAGTATCATGACAGGGGAATACCAGCCCCAGCATTTT.

The chain recombines TRBV7-8 with TRBJ2-3; D is perhaps TRBD2 (5 bases). From germline, CDR1 is SGHVS and CDR2 FQNEAQ. The CDR3 runs 15 residues. Trimming pared 1 base from V and 0 bases from J, leaving 8 bases between. The chain's CDR3 is CASSLGEGSTDTQYF. The CDR3, as DNA: TGTGCCAGCAGCTTAGGTGAGGGCAGCACAGATACGCAGTATTTT.

This clone has just one count. The chain carries TRBV2 and TRBJ1-5; the match to TRBD1 covers 8 bases. The length of the CDR3 is 14 residues. The germline gives CDR1 SNHLY, CDR2 FYNNEI. V shed 6 bases, J shed 3 bases, and the junction held 4 bases outside the gene matches. The CDR3, as DNA: TGTGCCAGCAGATGGACAGGGATCAATCAGCCCCAGCATTTT. As protein: CASRWTGINQPQHF.

The gene calls are TRBV19 and TRBJ2-3; D might be TRBD2 (6 bases). Germline CDR1 reads LNHDA; CDR2 reads SQIVND (reference sequence). This CDR3 region has 13 residues. Trimming left V 7 bases short and J 3 bases short, with 11 bases between. CDR3 protein: CASKRLETDTQYF. The DNA of the CDR3 is TGTGCCAGTAAACGACTAGAGACAGATACGCAGTATTTT.

The chain carries TRBV4-3 and TRBJ2-7, with TRBD1 matching over 9 bases. In germline, CDR1 is LGHNA, CDR2 YSLEER. V trimming: 0 bases; J trimming: 3 bases; junction bases outside the gene matches: 3. The length of the CDR3 is 15 residues. The CDR3 protein is CASSQDRDRVYEQYF. The DNA for the CDR3 is TGCGCCAGCAGCCAAGATCGGGACAGGGTCTACGAGCAGTACTTC.

This clone showed up just once. V gene TRBV29-1 combines with J gene TRBJ1-1, with TRBD1 matching over 8 bases. This CDR3 contains 13 residues. Germline V lookup: CDR1 SQVTM, CDR2 ANQGSEA. The V gene end was trimmed by 7 bases and the J gene end by 3 bases; junction bases not matched to a gene: 7. Here the CDR3 reads CSGRGQVYTEAFF. In DNA, the CDR3 is TGCAGCGGGAGGGGACAGGTGTACACTGAAGCTTTCTTT.

The CDR3 region is CASSRGNTKEAFF. DNA of the CDR3: TGTGCCAGCAGCCGAGGGAACACCAAAGAAGCTTTCTTT. V and J are TRBV4-2 and TRBJ1-1; D remains ambiguous. The CDR3 is 13 residues long. V was trimmed by 4 bases and J by 8 bases, leaving 14 bases between them. Germline CDR1 LGHNA, CDR2 YNFKEQ.

The chain carries TRBV6-1 and TRBJ1-2; D call uncertain. CDR1 and CDR2 from the germline V gene are MNHNS and SASEGT. The CDR3 covers 13 residues. V lost 2 bases to trimming and J lost 11 bases, with 15 bases between them. DNA of the CDR3: TGTGCCAGCAGTGAAAGAGGGTTGGAGAGTTACACCTTC. Protein sequence: CASSERGLESYTF.

J is TRBJ2-3 and V is TRBV30; D possibly corresponds to TRBD2 (5 bases). This CDR3 is 13 amino acids long. Germline lookup yields CDR1 GTSNPN and CDR2 SVGIG (reference sequence). Between the trimmed V and J ends, which lost 5 bases and 4 bases, there was a span of 13 bases. CDR3 sequence (DNA): TGTGCCTGGGTTGTAGGAGGCGCAGATACGCAGTATTTT. It encodes CAWVVGGADTQYF.

This clone was seen a handful of times. The V and J genes are TRBV6-5 and TRBJ1-3; D might be TRBD1 (6 bases). V lost 6 bases and J 2 bases, leaving 14 bases between the germline ends. CDR1 is MNHEY, CDR2 SVGAGI, per germline. The CDR3 extends over 15 amino acids. This chain's CDR3 is CASSRTAATGNTIYF. The CDR3 DNA follows: TGTGCCAGCAGCCGGACAGCTGCAACTGGAAACACCATATATTTT.

The V and J genes are TRBV6-5 and TRBJ2-3, with TRBD1 matching 7 bases. V dropped 7 bases and J dropped 3; count of bases not matched to a gene: 4. CDR3 length: 13 residues. The germline gives CDR1 MNHEY, CDR2 SVGAGI. The CDR3 reads CASTQQGTDTQYF. CDR3 coding DNA: TGTGCCAGCACACAACAGGGGACAGATACGCAGTATTTT.